What follows is one T cell receptor (beta chain) and its context. Trimming cost V 2 bases and J 4 bases; bases outside gene matches: 2. This CDR3 comprises 15 residues. Germline V lookup: CDR1 KGHSH, CDR2 LQKENI. The data were obtained in a study of blood T cell repertoires in COVID-19. Study-wide context: Donors in the United States, Italy and Spain gave samples during acute or convalescent COVID-19. PBMCs, B-cell-depleted T cells, or T cells provided the cDNA or gDNA that made up the material.

Per the original data handling: Reference gene primers were amplified, and this amplification served to estimate nucleated cell counts. Generated by immunoSEQ multiplex PCR, the TCRdb table keeps only in-frame clones and is missing some. For V, J and clone size, that table is used; D and trimming come from the DNA. The sample includes roughly 120,000 clones, over 75% of them seen just once. Material: peripheral blood. The source is a man between 65 and 79 years old with active or convalescent COVID-19. This chain links TRBV18 with TRBJ2-5; 12 nucleotides match TRBD2. CDR3 DNA: TGTGCCAGCTCACCAGAGGGACTAGCGGGAGAGACCCAGTACTTC. Encoded protein: CASSPEGLAGETQYF.